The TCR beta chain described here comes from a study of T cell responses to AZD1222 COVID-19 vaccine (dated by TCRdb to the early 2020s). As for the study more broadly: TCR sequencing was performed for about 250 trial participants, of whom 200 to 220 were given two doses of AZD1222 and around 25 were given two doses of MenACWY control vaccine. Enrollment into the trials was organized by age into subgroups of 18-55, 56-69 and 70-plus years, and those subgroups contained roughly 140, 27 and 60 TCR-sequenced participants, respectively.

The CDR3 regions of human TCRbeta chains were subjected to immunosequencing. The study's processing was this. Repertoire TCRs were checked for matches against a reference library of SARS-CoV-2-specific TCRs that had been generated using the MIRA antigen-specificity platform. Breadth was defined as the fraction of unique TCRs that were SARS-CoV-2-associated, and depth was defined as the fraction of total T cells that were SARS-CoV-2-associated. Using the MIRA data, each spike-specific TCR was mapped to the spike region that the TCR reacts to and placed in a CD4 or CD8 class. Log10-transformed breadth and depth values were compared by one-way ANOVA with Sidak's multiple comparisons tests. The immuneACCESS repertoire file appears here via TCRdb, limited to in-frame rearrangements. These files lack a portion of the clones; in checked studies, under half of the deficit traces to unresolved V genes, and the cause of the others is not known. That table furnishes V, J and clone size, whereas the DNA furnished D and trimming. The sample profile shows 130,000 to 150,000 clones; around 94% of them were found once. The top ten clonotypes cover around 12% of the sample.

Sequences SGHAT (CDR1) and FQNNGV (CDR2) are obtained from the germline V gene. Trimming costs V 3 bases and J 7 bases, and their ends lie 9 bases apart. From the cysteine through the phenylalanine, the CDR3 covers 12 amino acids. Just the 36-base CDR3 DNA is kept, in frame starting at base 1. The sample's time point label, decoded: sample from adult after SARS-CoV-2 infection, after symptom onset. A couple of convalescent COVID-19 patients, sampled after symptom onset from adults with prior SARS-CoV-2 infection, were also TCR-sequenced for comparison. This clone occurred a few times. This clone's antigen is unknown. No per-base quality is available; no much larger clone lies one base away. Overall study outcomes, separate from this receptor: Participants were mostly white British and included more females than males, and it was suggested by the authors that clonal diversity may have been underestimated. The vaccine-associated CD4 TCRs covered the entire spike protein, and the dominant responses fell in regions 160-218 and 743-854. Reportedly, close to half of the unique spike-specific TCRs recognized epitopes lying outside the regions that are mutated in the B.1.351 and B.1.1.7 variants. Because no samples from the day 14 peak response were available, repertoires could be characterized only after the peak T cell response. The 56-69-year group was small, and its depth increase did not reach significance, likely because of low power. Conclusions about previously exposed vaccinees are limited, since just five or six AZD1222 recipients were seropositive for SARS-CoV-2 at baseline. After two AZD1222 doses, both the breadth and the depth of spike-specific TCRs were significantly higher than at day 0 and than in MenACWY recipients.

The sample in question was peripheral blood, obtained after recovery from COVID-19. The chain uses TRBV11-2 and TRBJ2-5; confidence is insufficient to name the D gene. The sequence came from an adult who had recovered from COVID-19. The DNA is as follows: TGTGCCAGCAGCTTGACGCAGCGGACCCAGTACTTC. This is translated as CASSLTQRTQYF.